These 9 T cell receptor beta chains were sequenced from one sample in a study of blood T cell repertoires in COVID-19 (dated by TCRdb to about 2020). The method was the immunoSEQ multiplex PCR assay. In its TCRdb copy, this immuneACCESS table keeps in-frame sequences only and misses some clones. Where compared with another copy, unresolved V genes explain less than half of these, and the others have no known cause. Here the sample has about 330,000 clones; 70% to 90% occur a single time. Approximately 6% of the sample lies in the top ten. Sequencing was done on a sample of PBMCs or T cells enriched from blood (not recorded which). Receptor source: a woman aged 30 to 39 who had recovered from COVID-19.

Here the CDR3 reads CASSVETSGFNLNEQFF. CDR3 coding DNA: TGTGCCAGCAGCGTAGAGACTAGCGGATTCAACCTCAATGAGCAGTTCTTC. This chain joins TRBV9 and TRBJ2-1; TRBD2 agrees at 9 bases. V shed 0 bases and J 6 bases; nucleotides not matched to a gene: 10. The CDR3 consists of 17 residues. CDR1 SGDLS and CDR2 YYNGEE come from the germline V gene.

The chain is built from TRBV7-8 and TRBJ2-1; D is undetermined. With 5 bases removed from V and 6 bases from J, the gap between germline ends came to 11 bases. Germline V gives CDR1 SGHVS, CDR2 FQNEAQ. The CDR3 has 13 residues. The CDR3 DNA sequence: TGTGCCAGCAGCCCGAGTTCGTTCAATGAGCAGTTCTTC. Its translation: CASSPSSFNEQFF.

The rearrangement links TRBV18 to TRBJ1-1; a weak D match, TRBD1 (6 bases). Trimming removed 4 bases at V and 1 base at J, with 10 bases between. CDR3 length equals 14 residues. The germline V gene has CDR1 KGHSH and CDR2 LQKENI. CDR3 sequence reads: CASSQQGANTEAFF. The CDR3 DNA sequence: TGTGCCAGCTCACAACAGGGAGCGAACACTGAAGCTTTCTTT.

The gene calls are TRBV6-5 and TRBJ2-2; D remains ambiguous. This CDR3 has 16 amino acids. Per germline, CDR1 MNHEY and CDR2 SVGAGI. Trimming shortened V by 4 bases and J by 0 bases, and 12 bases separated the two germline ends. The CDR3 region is CASSSYTRSNTGELFF. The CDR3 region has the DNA TGTGCCAGCAGTTCATACACCAGATCGAACACCGGGGAGCTGTTTTTT.

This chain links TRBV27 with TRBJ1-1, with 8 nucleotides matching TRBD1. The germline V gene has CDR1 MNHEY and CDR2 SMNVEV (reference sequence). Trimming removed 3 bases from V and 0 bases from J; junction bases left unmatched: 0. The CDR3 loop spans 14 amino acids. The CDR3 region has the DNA TGTGCCAGCAGTTTGGACAGGGTGAACACTGAAGCTTTCTTT. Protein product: CASSLDRVNTEAFF.

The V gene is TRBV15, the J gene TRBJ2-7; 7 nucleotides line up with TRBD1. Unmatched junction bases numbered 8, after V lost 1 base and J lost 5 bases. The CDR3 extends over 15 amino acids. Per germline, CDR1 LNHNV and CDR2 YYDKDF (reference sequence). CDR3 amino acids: CATSRGPVTGNEQYF. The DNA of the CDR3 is TGTGCCACCAGCAGAGGCCCCGTGACAGGGAACGAGCAGTACTTC.

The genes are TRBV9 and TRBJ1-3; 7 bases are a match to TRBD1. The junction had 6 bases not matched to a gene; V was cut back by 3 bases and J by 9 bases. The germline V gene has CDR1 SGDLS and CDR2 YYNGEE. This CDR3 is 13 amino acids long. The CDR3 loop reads CASSADRDGTIYF. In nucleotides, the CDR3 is TGTGCCAGCAGCGCCGACAGGGACGGCACCATATATTTT. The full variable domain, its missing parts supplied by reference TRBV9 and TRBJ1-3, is DSGVTQTPKHLITATGQRVTLRCSPRSGDLSVYWYQQSLDQGLQFLIQYYNGEERAKGNILERFSAQQFPDLHSELNLSSLELGDSALYFCASSADRDGTIYFGEGSWLTVV.

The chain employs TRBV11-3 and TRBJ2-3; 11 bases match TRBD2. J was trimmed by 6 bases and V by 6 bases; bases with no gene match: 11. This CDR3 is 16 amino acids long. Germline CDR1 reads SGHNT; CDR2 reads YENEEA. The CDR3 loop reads CASSPVAGGGDDTQYF. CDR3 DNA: TGTGCCAGCAGTCCCGTAGCGGGGGGGGGAGATGATACGCAGTATTTT. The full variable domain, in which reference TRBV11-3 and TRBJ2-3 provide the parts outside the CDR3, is EAGVVQSPRYKIIEKKQPVAFWCNPISGHNTLYWYLQNLGQGPELLIRYENEEAVDDSQLPKDRFSAERLKGVDSTLKIQPAELGDSAVYLCASSPVAGGGDDTQYFGPGTRLTVL.

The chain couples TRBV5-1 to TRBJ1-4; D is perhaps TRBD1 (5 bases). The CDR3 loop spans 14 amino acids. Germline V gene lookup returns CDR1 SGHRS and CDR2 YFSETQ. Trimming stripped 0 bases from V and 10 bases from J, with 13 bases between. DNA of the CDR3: TGCGCCAGCAGCTTGGAGGGATGGAGGGGAAAACTGTTTTTT. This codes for CASSLEGWRGKLFF.